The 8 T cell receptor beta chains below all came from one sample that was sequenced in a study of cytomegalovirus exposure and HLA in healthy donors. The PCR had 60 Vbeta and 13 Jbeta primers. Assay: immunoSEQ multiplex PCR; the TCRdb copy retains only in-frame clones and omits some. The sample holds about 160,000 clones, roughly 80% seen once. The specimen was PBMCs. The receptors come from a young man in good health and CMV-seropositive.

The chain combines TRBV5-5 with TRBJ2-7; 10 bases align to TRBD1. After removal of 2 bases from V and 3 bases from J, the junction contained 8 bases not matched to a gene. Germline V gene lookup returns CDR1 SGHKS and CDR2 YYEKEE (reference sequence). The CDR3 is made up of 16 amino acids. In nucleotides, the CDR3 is TGTGCCAGCAGCTTTGGGGCCCGGACAGGGGGCTACGAGCAGTACTTC. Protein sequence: CASSFGARTGGYEQYF.

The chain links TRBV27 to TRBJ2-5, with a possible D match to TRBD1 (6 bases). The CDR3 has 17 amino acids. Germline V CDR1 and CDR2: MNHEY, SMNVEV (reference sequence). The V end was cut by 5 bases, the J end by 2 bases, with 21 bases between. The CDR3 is CASSPPPQGRRQETQYF. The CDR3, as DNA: TGTGCCAGCAGTCCCCCACCACAGGGAAGGAGGCAAGAGACCCAGTACTTC.

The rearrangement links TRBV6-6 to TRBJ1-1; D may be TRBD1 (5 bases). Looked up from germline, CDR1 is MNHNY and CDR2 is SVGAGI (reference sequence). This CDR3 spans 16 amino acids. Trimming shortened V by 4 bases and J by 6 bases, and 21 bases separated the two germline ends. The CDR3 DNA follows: TGTGCCAGCAGTTCACCTCCGGGGGAAGGTTTCGCTGAAGCTTTCTTT. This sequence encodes CASSSPPGEGFAEAFF.

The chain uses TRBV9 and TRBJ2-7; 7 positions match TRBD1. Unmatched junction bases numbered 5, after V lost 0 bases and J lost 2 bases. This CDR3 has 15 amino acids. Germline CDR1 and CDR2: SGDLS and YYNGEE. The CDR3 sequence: CASSVDGTVTYEQYF. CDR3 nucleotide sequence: TGTGCCAGCAGCGTAGATGGGACAGTTACCTACGAGCAGTACTTC. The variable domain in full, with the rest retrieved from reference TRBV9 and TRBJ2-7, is DSGVTQTPKHLITATGQRVTLRCSPRSGDLSVYWYQQSLDQGLQFLIQYYNGEERAKGNILERFSAQQFPDLHSELNLSSLELGDSALYFCASSVDGTVTYEQYFGPGTRLTVT.

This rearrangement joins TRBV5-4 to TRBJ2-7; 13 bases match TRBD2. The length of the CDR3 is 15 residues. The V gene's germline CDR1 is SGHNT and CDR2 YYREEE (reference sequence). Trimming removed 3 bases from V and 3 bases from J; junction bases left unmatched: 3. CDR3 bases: TGTGCCAGCAGCTACGGACTAGCGGGAGTCTACGAGCAGTACTTC. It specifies CASSYGLAGVYEQYF.

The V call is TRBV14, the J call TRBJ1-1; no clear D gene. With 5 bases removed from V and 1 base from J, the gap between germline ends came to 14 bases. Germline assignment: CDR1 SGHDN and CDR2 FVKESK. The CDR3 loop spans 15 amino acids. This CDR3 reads CASSWRWSGNTEAFF. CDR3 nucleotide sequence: TGTGCCAGCAGCTGGAGATGGTCGGGGAACACTGAAGCTTTCTTT. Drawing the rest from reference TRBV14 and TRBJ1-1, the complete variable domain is EAGVTQFPSHSVIEKGQTVTLRCDPISGHDNLYWYRRVMGKEIKFLLHFVKESKQDESGMPNNRFLAERTGGTYSTLKVQPAELEDSGVYFCASSWRWSGNTEAFFGQGTRLTVV.

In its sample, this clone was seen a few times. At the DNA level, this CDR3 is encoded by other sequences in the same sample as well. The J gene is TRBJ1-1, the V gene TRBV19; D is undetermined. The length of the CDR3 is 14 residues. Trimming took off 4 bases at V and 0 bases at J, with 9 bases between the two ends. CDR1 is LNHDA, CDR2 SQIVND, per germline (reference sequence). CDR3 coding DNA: TGTGCCAGTAGTAAAAGCCGGGTGAACACTGAAGCTTTCTTT. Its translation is CASSKSRVNTEAFF.

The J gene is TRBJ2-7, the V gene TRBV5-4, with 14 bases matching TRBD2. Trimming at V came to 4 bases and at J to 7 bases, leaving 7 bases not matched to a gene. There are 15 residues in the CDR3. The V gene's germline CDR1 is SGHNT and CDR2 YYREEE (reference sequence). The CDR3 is CASSPTSGRAGEQYF. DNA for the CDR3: TGTGCCAGCAGCCCGACTAGCGGGAGGGCGGGAGAGCAGTACTTC.